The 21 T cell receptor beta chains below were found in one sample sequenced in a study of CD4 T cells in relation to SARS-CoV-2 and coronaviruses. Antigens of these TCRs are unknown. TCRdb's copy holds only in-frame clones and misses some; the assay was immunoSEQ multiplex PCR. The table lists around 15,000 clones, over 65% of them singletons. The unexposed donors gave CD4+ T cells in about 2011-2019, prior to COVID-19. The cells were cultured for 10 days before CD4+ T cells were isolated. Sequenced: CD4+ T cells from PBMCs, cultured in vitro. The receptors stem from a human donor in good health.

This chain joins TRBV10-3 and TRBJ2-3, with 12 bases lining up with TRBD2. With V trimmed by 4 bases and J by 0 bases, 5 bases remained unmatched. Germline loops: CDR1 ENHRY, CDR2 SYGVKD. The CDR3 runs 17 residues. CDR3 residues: CAISALGTSGSTDTQYF. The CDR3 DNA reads TGTGCCATCAGTGCCTTGGGGACTAGCGGGAGCACAGATACGCAGTATTTT.

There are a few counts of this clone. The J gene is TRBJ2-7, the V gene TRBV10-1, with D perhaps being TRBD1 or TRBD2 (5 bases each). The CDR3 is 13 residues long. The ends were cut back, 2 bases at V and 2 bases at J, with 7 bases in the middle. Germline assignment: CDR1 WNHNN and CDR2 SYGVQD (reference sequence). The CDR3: CASSEMGAYEQYF. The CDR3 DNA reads TGCGCCAGCAGTGAGATGGGGGCCTACGAGCAGTACTTC.

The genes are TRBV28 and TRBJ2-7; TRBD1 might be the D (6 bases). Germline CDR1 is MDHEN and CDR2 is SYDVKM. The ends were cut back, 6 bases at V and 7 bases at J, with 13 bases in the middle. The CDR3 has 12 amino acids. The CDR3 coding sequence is TGTGCCAGCAGGGTCCAGGGGAGAGAGCAGTACTTC. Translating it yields CASRVQGREQYF.

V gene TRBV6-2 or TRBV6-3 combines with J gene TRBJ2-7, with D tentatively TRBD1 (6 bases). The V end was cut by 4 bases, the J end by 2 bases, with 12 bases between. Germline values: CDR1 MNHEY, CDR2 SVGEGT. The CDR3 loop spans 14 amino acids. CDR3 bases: TGTGCCAGCAGTTCCAACAGGGACCCCTACGAGCAGTACTTC. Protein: CASSSNRDPYEQYF.

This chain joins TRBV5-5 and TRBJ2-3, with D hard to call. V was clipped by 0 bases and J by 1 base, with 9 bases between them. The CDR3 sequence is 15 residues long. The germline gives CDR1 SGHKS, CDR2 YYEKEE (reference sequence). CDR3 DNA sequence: TGTGCCAGCAGCTTGGAAGGGCATGGCACAGATACGCAGTATTTT. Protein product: CASSLEGHGTDTQYF.

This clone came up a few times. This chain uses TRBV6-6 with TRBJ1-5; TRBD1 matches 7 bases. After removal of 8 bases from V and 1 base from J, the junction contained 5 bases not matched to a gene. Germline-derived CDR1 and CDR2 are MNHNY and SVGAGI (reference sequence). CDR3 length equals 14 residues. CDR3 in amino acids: CASLQGTSNQPQHF. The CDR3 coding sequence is TGTGCCAGCTTACAGGGGACGAGCAATCAGCCCCAGCATTTT.

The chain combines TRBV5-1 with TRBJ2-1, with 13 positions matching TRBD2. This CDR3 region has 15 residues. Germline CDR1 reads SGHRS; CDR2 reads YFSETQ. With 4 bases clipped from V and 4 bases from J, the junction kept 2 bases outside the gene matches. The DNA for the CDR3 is TGCGCCAGCAGCGGACTAGCGGGGGCGTACAATGAGCAGTTCTTC. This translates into CASSGLAGAYNEQFF.

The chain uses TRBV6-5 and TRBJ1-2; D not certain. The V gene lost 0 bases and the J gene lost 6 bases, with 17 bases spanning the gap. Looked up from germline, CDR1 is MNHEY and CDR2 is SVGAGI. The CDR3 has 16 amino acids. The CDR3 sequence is CASSYSPALAFDGYTF. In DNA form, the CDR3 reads TGTGCCAGCAGTTACTCTCCCGCCCTGGCTTTTGATGGCTACACCTTC.

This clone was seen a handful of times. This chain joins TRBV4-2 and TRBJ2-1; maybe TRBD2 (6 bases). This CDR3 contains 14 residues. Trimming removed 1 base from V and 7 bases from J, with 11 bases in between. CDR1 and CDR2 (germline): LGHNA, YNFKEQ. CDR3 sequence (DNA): TGTGCCAGCAGCCAAGGTTCTAGCGCGAATGAGCAGTTCTTC. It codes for CASSQGSSANEQFF.

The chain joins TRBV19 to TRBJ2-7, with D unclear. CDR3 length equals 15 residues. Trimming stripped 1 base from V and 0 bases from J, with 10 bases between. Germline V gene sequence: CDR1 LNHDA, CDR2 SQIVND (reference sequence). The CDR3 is CASSIGQTLSYEQYF. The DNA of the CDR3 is TGTGCCAGTAGTATAGGACAAACCCTCTCCTACGAGCAGTACTTC.

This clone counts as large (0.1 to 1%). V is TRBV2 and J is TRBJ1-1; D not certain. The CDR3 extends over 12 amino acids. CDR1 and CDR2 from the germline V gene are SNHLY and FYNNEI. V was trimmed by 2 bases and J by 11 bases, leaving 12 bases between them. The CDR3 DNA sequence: TGTGCCAGCAGTGAATTGTGGCCTCGGGCTTTCTTT. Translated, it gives CASSELWPRAFF.

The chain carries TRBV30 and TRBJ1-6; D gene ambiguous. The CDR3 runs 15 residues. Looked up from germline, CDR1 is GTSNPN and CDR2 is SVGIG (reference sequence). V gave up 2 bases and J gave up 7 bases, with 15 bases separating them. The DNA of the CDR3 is TGTGCCTGGAGTCGGGTCAGCGGGATCAATTCACCCCTCCACTTT. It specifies CAWSRVSGINSPLHF.

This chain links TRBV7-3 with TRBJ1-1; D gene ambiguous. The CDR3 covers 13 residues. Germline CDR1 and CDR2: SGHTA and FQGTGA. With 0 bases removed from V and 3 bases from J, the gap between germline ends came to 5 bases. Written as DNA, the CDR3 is TGTGCCAGCAGCTTAACTCAGGACACTGAAGCTTTCTTT. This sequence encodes CASSLTQDTEAFF.

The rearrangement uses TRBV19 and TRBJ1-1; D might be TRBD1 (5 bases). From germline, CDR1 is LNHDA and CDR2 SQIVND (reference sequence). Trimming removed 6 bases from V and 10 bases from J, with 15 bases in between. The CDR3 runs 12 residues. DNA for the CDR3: TGTGCCAGTAGGGACCCGGGGCGGATAGCTTTCTTT. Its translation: CASRDPGRIAFF.

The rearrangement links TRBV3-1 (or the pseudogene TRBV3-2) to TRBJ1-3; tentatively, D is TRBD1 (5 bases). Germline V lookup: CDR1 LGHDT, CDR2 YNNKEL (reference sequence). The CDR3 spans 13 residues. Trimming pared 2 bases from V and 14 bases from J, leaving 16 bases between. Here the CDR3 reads CASSQRAQGSLYF. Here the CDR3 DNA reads TGTGCCAGCAGCCAAAGGGCCCAGGGCTCTTTATATTTT.

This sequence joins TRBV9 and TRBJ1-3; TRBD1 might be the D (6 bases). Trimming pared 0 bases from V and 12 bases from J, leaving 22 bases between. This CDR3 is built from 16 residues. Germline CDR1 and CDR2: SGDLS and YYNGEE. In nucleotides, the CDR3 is TGTGCCAGCAGCGTAGGTCCAGGGGATGGCCCGGGGCTCATATATTTT. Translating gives CASSVGPGDGPGLIYF.

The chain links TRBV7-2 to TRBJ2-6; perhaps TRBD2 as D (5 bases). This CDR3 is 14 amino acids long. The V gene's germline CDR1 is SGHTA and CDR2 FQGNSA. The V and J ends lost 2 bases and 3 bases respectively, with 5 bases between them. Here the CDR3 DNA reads TGTGCCAGCAGCTTAACTAGTGGGGCCAACGTCCTGACTTTC. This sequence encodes CASSLTSGANVLTF.

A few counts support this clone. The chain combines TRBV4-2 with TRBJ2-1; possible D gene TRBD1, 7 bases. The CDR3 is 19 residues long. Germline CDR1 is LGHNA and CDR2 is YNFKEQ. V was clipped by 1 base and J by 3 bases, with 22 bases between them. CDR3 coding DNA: TGTGCCAGCAGCCAAGGGCCTAGGGGTGGAGGGGGCATCTACAATGAGCAGTTCTTC. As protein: CASSQGPRGGGGIYNEQFF.

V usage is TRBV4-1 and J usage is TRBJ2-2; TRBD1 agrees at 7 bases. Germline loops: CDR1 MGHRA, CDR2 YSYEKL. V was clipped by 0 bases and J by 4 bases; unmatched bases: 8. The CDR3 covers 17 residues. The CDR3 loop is CASSQDGQVRGTGELFF. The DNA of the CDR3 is TGCGCCAGCAGCCAAGATGGACAGGTACGGGGCACCGGGGAGCTGTTTTTT.

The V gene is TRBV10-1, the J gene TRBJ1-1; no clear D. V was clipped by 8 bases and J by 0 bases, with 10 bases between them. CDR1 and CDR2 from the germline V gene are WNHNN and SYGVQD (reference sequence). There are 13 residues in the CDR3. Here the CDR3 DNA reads TGCGCCAGCGCTGCGAACCTGAACACTGAAGCTTTCTTT. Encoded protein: CASAANLNTEAFF.

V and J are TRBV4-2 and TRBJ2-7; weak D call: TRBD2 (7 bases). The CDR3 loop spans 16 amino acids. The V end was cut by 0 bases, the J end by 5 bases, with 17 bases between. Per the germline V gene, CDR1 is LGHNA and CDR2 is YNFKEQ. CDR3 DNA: TGTGCCAGCAGCCAAGAGGGGGGCGGGAGTATCGACGAGCAGTACTTC. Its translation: CASSQEGGGSIDEQYF.